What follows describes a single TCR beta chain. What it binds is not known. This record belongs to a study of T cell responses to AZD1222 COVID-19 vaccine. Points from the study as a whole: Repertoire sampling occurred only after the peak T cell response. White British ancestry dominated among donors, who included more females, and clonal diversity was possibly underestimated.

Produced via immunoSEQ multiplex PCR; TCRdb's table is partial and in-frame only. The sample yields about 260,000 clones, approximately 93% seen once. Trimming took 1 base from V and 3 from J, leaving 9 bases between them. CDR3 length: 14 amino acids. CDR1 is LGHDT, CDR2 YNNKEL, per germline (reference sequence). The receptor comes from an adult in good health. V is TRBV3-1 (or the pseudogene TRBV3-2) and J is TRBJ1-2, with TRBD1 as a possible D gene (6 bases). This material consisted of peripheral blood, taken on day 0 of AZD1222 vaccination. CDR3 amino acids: CASSQGQGYYGYTF. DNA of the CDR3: TGTGCCAGCAGCCAAGGGCAGGGGTACTATGGCTACACCTTC.